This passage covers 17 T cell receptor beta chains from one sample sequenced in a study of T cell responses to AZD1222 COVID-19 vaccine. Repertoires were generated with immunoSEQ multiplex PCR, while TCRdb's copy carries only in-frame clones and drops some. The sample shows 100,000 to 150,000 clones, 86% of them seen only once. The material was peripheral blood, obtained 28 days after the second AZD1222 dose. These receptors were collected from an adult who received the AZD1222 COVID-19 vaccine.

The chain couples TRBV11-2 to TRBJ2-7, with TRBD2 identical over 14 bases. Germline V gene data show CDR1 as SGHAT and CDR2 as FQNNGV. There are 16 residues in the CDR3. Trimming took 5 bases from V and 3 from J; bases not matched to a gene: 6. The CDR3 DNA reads TGTGCCAGCAGCGGGGGGACTAGCGGGAGCCTCTACGAGCAGTACTTC. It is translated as CASSGGTSGSLYEQYF.

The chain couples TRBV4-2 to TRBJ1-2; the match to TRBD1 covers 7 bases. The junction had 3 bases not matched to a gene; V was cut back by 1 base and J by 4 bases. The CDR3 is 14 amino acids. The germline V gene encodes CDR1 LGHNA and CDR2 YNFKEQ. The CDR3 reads CASSQGDSPYGYTF. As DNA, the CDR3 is TGTGCCAGCAGCCAAGGGGACAGTCCCTATGGCTACACCTTC.

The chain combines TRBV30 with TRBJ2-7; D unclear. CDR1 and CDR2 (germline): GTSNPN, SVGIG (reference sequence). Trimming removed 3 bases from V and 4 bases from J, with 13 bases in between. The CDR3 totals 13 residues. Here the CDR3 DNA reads TGTGCCTGGAGCCCCCAGGAAGCTTACGAGCAGTACTTC. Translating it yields CAWSPQEAYEQYF.

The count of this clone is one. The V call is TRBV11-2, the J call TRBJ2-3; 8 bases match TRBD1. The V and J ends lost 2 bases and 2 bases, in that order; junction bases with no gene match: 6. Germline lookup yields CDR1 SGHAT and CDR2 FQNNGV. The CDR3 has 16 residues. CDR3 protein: CASSLRQGINTDTQYF. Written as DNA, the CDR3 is TGTGCCAGCAGCTTACGACAGGGGATTAACACAGATACGCAGTATTTT.

The CDR3 protein is CASSEGEGASEQFF. The CDR3 DNA is TGTGCCAGCAGTGAAGGAGAGGGGGCGAGTGAGCAGTTCTTC. This chain uses TRBV6-1 with TRBJ2-1; TRBD1 agrees at 7 bases. Germline CDR1 MNHNS, CDR2 SASEGT. The CDR3 sequence is 14 residues long. J gave up 9 bases and V 1 base, and 6 bases lay outside the gene matches.

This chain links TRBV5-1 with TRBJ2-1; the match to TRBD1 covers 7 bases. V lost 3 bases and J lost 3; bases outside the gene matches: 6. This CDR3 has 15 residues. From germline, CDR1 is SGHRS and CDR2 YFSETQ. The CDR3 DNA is TGCGCCAGCAGCTATAGGGGGCTCGACTACAATGAGCAGTTCTTC. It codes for CASSYRGLDYNEQFF.

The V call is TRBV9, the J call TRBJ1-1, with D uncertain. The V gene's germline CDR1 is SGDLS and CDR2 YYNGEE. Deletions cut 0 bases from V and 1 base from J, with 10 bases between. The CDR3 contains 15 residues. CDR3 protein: CASSVAASPNTEAFF. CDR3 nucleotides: TGTGCCAGCAGCGTAGCCGCCAGTCCGAACACTGAAGCTTTCTTT.

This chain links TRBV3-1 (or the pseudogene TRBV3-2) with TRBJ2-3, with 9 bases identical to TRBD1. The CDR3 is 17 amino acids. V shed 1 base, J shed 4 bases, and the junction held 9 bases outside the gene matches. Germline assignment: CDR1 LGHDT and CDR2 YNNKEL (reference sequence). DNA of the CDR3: TGTGCCAGCAGCCAAGGGGACGGGACAGGGCTTCCAGATACGCAGTATTTT. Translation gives CASSQGDGTGLPDTQYF.

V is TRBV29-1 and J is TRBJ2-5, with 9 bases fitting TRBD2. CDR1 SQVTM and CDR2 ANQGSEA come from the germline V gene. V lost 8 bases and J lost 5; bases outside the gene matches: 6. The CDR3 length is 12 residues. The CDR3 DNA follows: TGCAGCATTAGCGGGAGCCGTGAGACCCAGTACTTC. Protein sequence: CSISGSRETQYF.

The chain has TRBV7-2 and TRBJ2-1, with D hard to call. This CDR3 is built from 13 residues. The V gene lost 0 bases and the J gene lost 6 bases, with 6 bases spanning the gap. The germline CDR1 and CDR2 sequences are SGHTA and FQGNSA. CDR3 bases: TGTGCCAGCAGCTTAGCTAGGACCAATGAGCAGTTCTTC. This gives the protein CASSLARTNEQFF.

This CDR3 reads CASSLGGVKTFYEQYF. The CDR3 DNA sequence: TGTGCCAGCAGCTTAGGGGGTGTCAAGACTTTCTACGAGCAGTACTTC. This chain connects TRBV11-2 to TRBJ2-7; no firm D call. CDR1 SGHAT and CDR2 FQNNGV come from the germline V gene. The CDR3 runs 16 residues. Deletions cut 1 base from V and 3 bases from J, with 16 bases between.

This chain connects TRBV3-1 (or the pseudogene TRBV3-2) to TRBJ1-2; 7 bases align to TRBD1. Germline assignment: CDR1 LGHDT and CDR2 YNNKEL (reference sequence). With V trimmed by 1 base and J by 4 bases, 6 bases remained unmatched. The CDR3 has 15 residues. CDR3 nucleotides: TGTGCCAGCAGCCAAGGACACGACAGGGCCTATGGCTACACCTTC. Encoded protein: CASSQGHDRAYGYTF.

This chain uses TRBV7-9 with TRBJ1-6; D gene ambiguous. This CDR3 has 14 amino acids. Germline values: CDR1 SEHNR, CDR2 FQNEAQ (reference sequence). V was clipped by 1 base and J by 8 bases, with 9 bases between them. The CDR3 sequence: CASSLDRRDSPLHF. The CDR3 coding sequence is TGTGCCAGCAGCTTAGACAGACGAGATTCACCCCTCCACTTT.

In DNA, the CDR3 is TGTGCCAGCAGCCCTATAAGCGGGGGTCAAGAGACCCAGTACTTC. It encodes CASSPISGGQETQYF. The chain combines TRBV9 with TRBJ2-5, with TRBD2 matching over 8 bases. Per the germline V gene, CDR1 is SGDLS and CDR2 is YYNGEE. The CDR3 totals 15 residues. The V and J ends lost 4 bases and 2 bases, in that order; junction bases with no gene match: 7.

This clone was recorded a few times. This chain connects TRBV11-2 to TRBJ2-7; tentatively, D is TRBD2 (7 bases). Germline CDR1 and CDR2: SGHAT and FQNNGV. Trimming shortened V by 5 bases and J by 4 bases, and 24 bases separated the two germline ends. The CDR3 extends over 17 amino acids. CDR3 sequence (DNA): TGTGCCAGCAGCCCGAGGGGGGACTATCGAGTACTTTACGAGCAGTACTTC. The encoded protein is CASSPRGDYRVLYEQYF.

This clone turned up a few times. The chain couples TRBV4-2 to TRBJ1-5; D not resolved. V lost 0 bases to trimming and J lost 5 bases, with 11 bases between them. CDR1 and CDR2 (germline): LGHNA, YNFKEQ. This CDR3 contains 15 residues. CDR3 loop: CASSQDSGGYQPQHF. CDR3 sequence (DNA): TGTGCCAGCAGCCAAGACTCAGGCGGTTATCAGCCCCAGCATTTT.

CDR3 DNA: TGTGCCAGCAGCTTAGGGGAGGGGGCGCCGGAGACCCAGTACTTC. This gives the protein CASSLGEGAPETQYF. V and J are TRBV11-3 and TRBJ2-5; either TRBD1 or TRBD2 may fit D (7 bases each). CDR1 is SGHNT, CDR2 YENEEA, per germline. V shed 1 base and J shed 5 bases, with 14 bases lying between them. This CDR3 region has 15 residues.